This T cell receptor (beta chain) appears in the sequencing data of a study of shared clonotypes between healthy human individuals. TCRdb keeps only in-frame clones here, not all; method: immunoSEQ multiplex PCR. The sample records nearly 1,000,000 clones, approximately 80% being singletons. Germline V CDR1 and CDR2: GTSNPN, SVGIG (reference sequence). V lost 8 bases and J 2 bases, leaving 15 bases between the germline ends. The CDR3 is 13 amino acids. What was sequenced was memory CD4+ T cells sorted from blood. Documented subset: CD45RA-negative fraction. The receptor's source is a young man in good health. The chain carries TRBV30 and TRBJ1-1; D possibly corresponds to TRBD1 (6 bases). The CDR3 coding sequence is TGTGCCGGGGCCAGGGGACCTAACACTGAAGCTTTCTTT. Its protein is CAGARGPNTEAFF.